This T cell receptor beta chain was found in a study of neurological immune-mediated disorders. 5'RACE generated cDNA with 10-nucleotide random UMIs. MiXCR, run by TCRdb on the 5' RACE reads, gives a single entry per CDR3 protein. The profile covers tens of thousands of distinct CDR3 sequences, with around 9.9% appearing a single time and 1.7% taken by the ten largest. 2 million PBMCs stored at -80 C were the source of the unsorted libraries. This CDR3 has 14 residues. Trimming shortened V by 3 bases and J by 4 bases, and 10 bases separated the two germline ends. Germline CDR1 KGHSH, CDR2 LQKENI. What was sequenced was PBMCs. The receptor was isolated from a man aged 50-60 years in good health. The chain is built from TRBV18 and TRBJ2-1; TRBD2 is a possible D gene (6 bases). CDR3 in DNA: TGTGCCAGCTCACCGGGAGGCCGATACAATGAGCAGTTCTTC. Its translation: CASSPGGRYNEQFF.